The T cell receptor beta chain under discussion was sequenced for a study of blood T cells in healthy people across ages. General study points: A strong correlation was found between TCR beta diversity and the percentage of naive T cells. What prevented conclusive comparison of naive and antigen-experienced cells was that PBMCs were unsorted.

The second PCR ran about 7 to 12 cycles with a sample-barcoded 5' primer and J-beta primers. TCRdb re-called the 5' RACE reads with MiXCR, one entry per CDR3 protein. This table holds about 700,000 distinct CDR3 sequences, approximately 31% found once. This clonotype came up many times. Its specificity is unknown. The CDR3 has 15 amino acids. V shed 2 bases and J shed 8 bases, with 16 bases lying between them. Germline V CDR1 and CDR2: MNHNY, SVGAGI (reference sequence). Sample donors were healthy Caucasian individuals that came from Russia, aged roughly 6 to 95. The chain combines TRBV6-6 with TRBJ2-4, with D possibly being TRBD2 (6 bases). This TCR came from a woman over 75 in good health. The specimen was blood. The CDR3 protein is CASSYRGRGGDIQYF. CDR3 sequence (DNA): TGTGCCAGCAGTTACCGAGGCCGGGGAGGAGACATTCAGTACTTC.